Below are 5 T cell receptor beta chains sequenced from a single sample in a study of post-analysis software for immune sequencing data. Study observations and caveats: Patients carried roughly five TRBV segments more frequently than controls did, and TRBV5-6, TRBV5-1 and TRBV20-1 were among them.

Antigens for these TCRs are unknown. Sequencing libraries made from TCR beta cDNA carried unique molecular identifiers. A single record per CDR3 protein comes from TCRdb applying MiXCR to the PCR reads. The sample holds 500,000 to 600,000 distinct CDR3 sequences, about 40% seen once. Sequences were obtained from blood. The origin of the receptors is a girl aged 10-17 years with multiple sclerosis.

In the case of this clonotype: This may be a read error, as it is one base from a much larger clone. The rearrangement links TRBV20-1 to TRBJ2-1; D remains unclear. The CDR3 runs to 12 residues. Germline V gene sequence: CDR1 DFQATT, CDR2 SNEGSKA (reference sequence). Between the trimmed V and J ends, which lost 4 bases and 5 bases, there was a span of 9 bases. CDR3 loop: CSAMTSNNEQFF. Written as DNA, the CDR3 is TGCAGTGCTATGACTTCGAACAATGAGCAGTTCTTC.

The chain recombines TRBV12-3 or TRBV12-4 with TRBJ1-6, with D unclear. The CDR3 runs to 12 residues. The V and J ends lost 6 bases and 3 bases respectively, with 3 bases between them. The CDR3 sequence is CASSDYNSPLHF. CDR3 nucleotides: TGTGCCAGCAGCGACTATAATTCACCCCTCCACTTT.

The rearrangement joins TRBV11-3 to TRBJ2-1; the D gene is possibly TRBD2 (5 bases). V was pared by 2 bases and J by 10 bases, with 12 bases between. The germline gives CDR1 SGHNT, CDR2 YENEEA. The CDR3 has 13 residues. Here the CDR3 reads CASSLLLAGEQFF. DNA for the CDR3: TGTGCCAGCAGCTTATTGCTGGCGGGCGAGCAGTTCTTC.

The rearrangement joins TRBV20-1 to TRBJ1-5, with D hard to call. Germline V gene lookup returns CDR1 DFQATT and CDR2 SNEGSKA (reference sequence). Trimming cost V 6 bases and J 3 bases, with 9 bases left between them. The CDR3 totals 12 residues. In nucleotides, the CDR3 is TGCAGTGCCGGGAGTATCAATCAGCCCCAGCATTTT. This sequence encodes CSAGSINQPQHF.

This chain joins TRBV12-3 or TRBV12-4 and TRBJ2-5; D possibly uses TRBD1 or TRBD2 (5 bases each). The J call may not be correct, given that the DNA end is closer to TRBJ2-7. This CDR3 has 12 residues. CDR3 loop: CASSRDVYEQYF. CDR3 nucleotide sequence: TGTGCCAGCAGTCGGGACGTGTACGAGCAGTACTTC.